These 29 T cell receptor beta chains originate from one sample sequenced in a study of T cells in Graves' hyperthyroidism and ophthalmopathy. Regions amplified from RNA transcripts were the TCR beta CDR3 regions. A set of HTBI primers served as the primers for a first-round RT-PCR of the TCR CDR3. In TCRdb, the multiplex PCR reads were re-called with MiXCR into one record per CDR3 protein. The profile shows approximately 610,000 distinct CDR3 sequences, 14% to 15% of them singletons. Sequenced sample: blood. These receptors all come from a woman between 40 and 50 years old with Graves' ophthalmopathy.

This clonotype was counted many times. This sequence joins TRBV28 and TRBJ2-5; 9 nucleotides align to TRBD2. Trimming at V came to 7 bases and at J to 5 bases, leaving 11 bases not matched to a gene. The CDR3 totals 15 residues. Germline V gene data show CDR1 as MDHEN and CDR2 as SYDVKM. CDR3 nucleotide sequence: TGTGCCAGCACCCCCCCGAAGCGGGAGGATGAGACCCAGTACTTC. It specifies CASTPPKREDETQYF.

There are many counts of this clonotype. The J gene is TRBJ2-7, the V gene TRBV30, with 7 positions matching TRBD1. In germline, CDR1 is GTSNPN, CDR2 SVGIG (reference sequence). V shed 0 bases, J shed 0 bases, and the junction held 5 bases outside the gene matches. CDR3 length: 15 amino acids. CDR3 amino acids: CAWSVNRGFSYEQYF. The CDR3 DNA reads as TGTGCCTGGAGTGTCAACAGGGGATTCTCCTACGAGCAGTACTTC.

This clonotype appeared a few times. Being one base from a much bigger clone, this may be a read error. The CDR3 ends on some other residue instead of the conserved phenylalanine or tryptophan, so this is likely a read error. V usage is TRBV6-5 and J usage is TRBJ2-7; 7 nucleotides agree with TRBD1. This CDR3 is built from 13 residues. Germline V gene lookup returns CDR1 MNHEY and CDR2 SVGAGI. V lost 2 bases and J lost 6; bases outside the gene matches: 4. CDR3 sequence reads: CASSYLQGTEQYS. CDR3 coding DNA: TGTGCCAGCAGTTACCTACAGGGGACCGAGCAGTACTCC.

This clonotype came up a few times. This rearrangement joins TRBV4-2 to TRBJ2-2; TRBD2 agrees at 13 bases. The junction had 11 bases not matched to a gene; V was cut back by 6 bases and J by 4 bases. The germline V gene has CDR1 LGHNA and CDR2 YNFKEQ. The CDR3 is 18 residues long. The CDR3 nucleotides read TGTGCCAGCAGTAATGGACTAGCGGGAGATGGTCGCACCGGGGAGCTGTTTTTT. Its translation is CASSNGLAGDGRTGELFF.

This clonotype was found a few times. The chain links TRBV12-3 or TRBV12-4 to TRBJ1-2; D remains ambiguous. Trimming shortened V by 5 bases and J by 0 bases, and 16 bases separated the two germline ends. This CDR3 comprises 16 residues. The CDR3 loop reads CASSPGGQSPNYGYTF. CDR3 sequence (DNA): TGTGCCAGCAGTCCCGGAGGGCAGAGCCCTAACTATGGCTACACCTTC.

Ten or more counts support this clonotype. This chain links TRBV19 with TRBJ1-2; 7 bases line up with TRBD1. The length of the CDR3 is 15 residues. The germline V gene encodes CDR1 LNHDA and CDR2 SQIVND (reference sequence). V trimming: 4 bases; J trimming: 2 bases; junction bases outside the gene matches: 7. The DNA of the CDR3 is TGTGCCAGTAGTAGAACCGGGACAGTGAACTATGGCTACACCTTC. Amino acids: CASSRTGTVNYGYTF.

In its sample, this clonotype was seen many times. The chain is built from TRBV6-2 or TRBV6-3 and TRBJ1-1; D not resolved. V lost 4 bases to trimming and J lost 1 base, with 10 bases between them. The germline V gene encodes CDR1 MNHEY and CDR2 SVGEGT. The CDR3 loop spans 14 amino acids. The CDR3 is CASSFGSRNTEAFF. Written as DNA, the CDR3 is TGTGCCAGCAGTTTTGGGAGCCGGAACACTGAAGCTTTCTTT.

V is TRBV30 and J is TRBJ2-7; 9 nucleotides line up with TRBD1. Germline CDR1 is GTSNPN and CDR2 is SVGIG (reference sequence). Trimming cost V 7 bases and J 3 bases; bases outside gene matches: 16. This CDR3 has 16 amino acids. In DNA, the CDR3 is TGTGCCTCCAATCCTAGAGACAGGGGGATAGGCTACGAGCAGTACTTC. This codes for CASNPRDRGIGYEQYF.

The chain recombines TRBV6-1 with TRBJ2-5, with 7 bases aligning to TRBD1. The V segment lost 6 bases and the J segment 9 bases; nucleotides outside the gene matches: 13. Germline V CDR1 and CDR2: MNHNS, SASEGT. This CDR3 has 14 amino acids. CDR3 protein: CASRDGGQAGAQYF. Written as DNA, the CDR3 is TGTGCCAGCAGGGATGGCGGACAGGCTGGGGCCCAGTACTTC.

The chain employs TRBV28 and TRBJ2-7, with a weak D call TRBD2 (6 bases). Germline-derived CDR1 and CDR2 are MDHEN and SYDVKM. This CDR3 has 13 amino acids. Trimming cost V 7 bases and J 9 bases, with 19 bases left between them. Written as DNA, the CDR3 is TGTGCCAGCACCCGTACACTCGGGAGAGGGCAGTACTTC. Translated, it gives CASTRTLGRGQYF.

The rearrangement links TRBV6-2 or TRBV6-3 to TRBJ1-2, with 8 bases identical to TRBD1. From germline, CDR1 is MNHEY and CDR2 SVGEGT. V trimming: 7 bases; J trimming: 2 bases; junction bases outside the gene matches: 6. This CDR3 spans 14 amino acids. The CDR3 here is CASTTGQENYGYTF. CDR3 in DNA: TGTGCCAGCACTACGGGACAGGAGAACTATGGCTACACCTTC.

The chain couples TRBV5-1 to TRBJ2-7; no reliable D call. This CDR3 is built from 14 residues. The germline CDR1 and CDR2 sequences are SGHRS and YFSETQ. Trimming took off 0 bases at V and 6 bases at J, with 13 bases between the two ends. The CDR3 spells CASSLASGYGEQYF. The CDR3, as DNA: TGCGCCAGCAGCTTGGCCTCTGGGTATGGCGAGCAGTACTTC.

This clonotype appeared many times. The V gene is TRBV12-3 or TRBV12-4, the J gene TRBJ2-2, with D maybe TRBD2 (6 bases). The CDR3 runs 13 residues. The V and J ends lost 5 bases and 7 bases respectively, with 11 bases between them. In nucleotides, the CDR3 is TGTGCCAGCAGTATACTAGCCCTCGGGGAGCTGTTTTTT. Encoded protein: CASSILALGELFF.

J is TRBJ2-2 and V is TRBV5-1, with D maybe TRBD1 (6 bases). V shed 1 base and J shed 7 bases, with 11 bases lying between them. From germline, CDR1 is SGHRS and CDR2 YFSETQ. This CDR3 comprises 14 residues. The chain's CDR3 is CASSLTTGYGELFF. Written as DNA, the CDR3 is TGCGCCAGCAGCTTGACGACAGGCTACGGGGAGCTGTTTTTT.

This clonotype showed up many times. The chain couples TRBV12-3 or TRBV12-4 to TRBJ2-2; D gene unclear. The CDR3 spans 17 residues. The V and J ends lost 3 bases and 5 bases respectively, with 19 bases between them. CDR3 in amino acids: CASSFPPNRFGTGELFF. As DNA, the CDR3 is TGTGCCAGCAGTTTCCCTCCAAATCGATTCGGGACCGGGGAGCTGTTTTTT.

The table lists this clonotype with many counts. V and J are TRBV7-2 and TRBJ2-2; 13 nucleotides agree with TRBD2. The CDR3 length is 19 residues. V lost 2 bases and J lost 1; bases outside the gene matches: 7. From germline, CDR1 is SGHTA and CDR2 FQGNSA. The CDR3 coding sequence is TGTGCCAGCAGCTTATTCGGACTAGCGGGAGCATGGAACACCGGGGAGCTGTTTTTT. Amino acids: CASSLFGLAGAWNTGELFF.

Many counts were recorded for this clonotype. The V call is TRBV24-1, the J call TRBJ1-1; D is ambiguous. Germline V gene data show CDR1 as KGHDR and CDR2 as SFDVKD. The CDR3 has 12 amino acids. Trimming took 7 bases from V and 3 from J, leaving 8 bases between them. CDR3 amino acids: CATRGPYTEAFF. The CDR3 bases are TGTGCCACCAGGGGCCCGTACACTGAAGCTTTCTTT.

A note on this clonotype: An end of the junction differs from the germline gene, which may be a read error. The chain couples TRBV6-2 or TRBV6-3 to TRBJ2-5, with a weak D call TRBD2 (5 bases). CDR1 is MNHEY, CDR2 SVGEGT, per germline. The CDR3 is made up of 13 amino acids. The CDR3 coding sequence is TGTGCCGGCAGGCGTCTGGGAGAAGAGACCCAGTACTTC. It encodes CAGRRLGEETQYF.

This clonotype has at least ten counts. The chain carries TRBV19 and TRBJ1-1; no definite D call. Deletions cut 5 bases from V and 0 bases from J, with 10 bases between. Per the germline V gene, CDR1 is LNHDA and CDR2 is SQIVND (reference sequence). This CDR3 contains 14 residues. CDR3 sequence reads: CASSPRRVNTEAFF. Here the CDR3 DNA reads TGTGCCAGTAGTCCTCGACGGGTGAACACTGAAGCTTTCTTT.

This clonotype was counted ten times or more. This chain links TRBV29-1 with TRBJ2-5, with 9 positions matching TRBD1. With 6 bases clipped from V and 5 bases from J, the junction kept 10 bases outside the gene matches. CDR3 length equals 14 residues. In germline, CDR1 is SQVTM, CDR2 ANQGSEA. CDR3 amino acids: CSVGVGTGWETQYF. The CDR3 nucleotides read TGCAGCGTCGGGGTGGGGACAGGGTGGGAGACCCAGTACTTC.

V usage is TRBV6-2 or TRBV6-3 and J usage is TRBJ2-5; TRBD2 might be the D (6 bases). Germline CDR1 and CDR2: MNHEY and SVGEGT. This CDR3 region has 13 residues. Trimming removed 2 bases at V and 5 bases at J, with 9 bases between. CDR3 nucleotide sequence: TGTGCCAGCAGTTACCTGAGCGGGGAGACCCAGTACTTC. It specifies CASSYLSGETQYF.

This sequence joins TRBV25-1 and TRBJ1-1, with D unclear. Germline V CDR1 and CDR2: MGHDK, SYGVNS. Trimming shortened V by 4 bases and J by 10 bases, and 10 bases separated the two germline ends. This CDR3 contains 11 residues. The CDR3 coding sequence is TGTGCCAGCAGTGCTACATCGGGAGCTTTCTTT. Translation: CASSATSGAFF.

A remark on this clonotype: With a much larger clone just one base away, this may be a read error. The rearrangement uses TRBV28 and TRBJ2-7; no clear D. The germline CDR1 and CDR2 sequences are MDHEN and SYDVKM. Deletions cut 0 bases from V and 6 bases from J, with 21 bases between. This CDR3 contains 17 residues. The CDR3 bases are TGTGCCAGCAGTTTATGCGTTCTAACCAACCCCCTATGCGAGCAGTACTTC. Encoded protein: CASSLCVLTNPLCEQYF.

This clonotype was picked up many times. The chain joins TRBV11-2 to TRBJ2-7, with unresolved D. CDR1 is SGHAT and CDR2 is FQNNGV in the germline V gene. Trimming cost V 2 bases and J 7 bases, with 12 bases left between them. The length of the CDR3 is 13 residues. CDR3 nucleotides: TGTGCCAGCAGCTTACCTGGGTTCCGGGAGCAGTACTTC. Encoded protein: CASSLPGFREQYF.

This clonotype was found many times. J is TRBJ1-1 and V is TRBV15; D not certain. The CDR3 loop spans 14 amino acids. V was cut by 6 bases and J by 8 bases, with 19 bases left in between. CDR1 and CDR2 (germline): LNHNV, YYDKDF (reference sequence). For the CDR3, the DNA is TGTGCCACCAGGTTCGCCACCGAGCCGAGGGAAGCTTTCTTT. Protein sequence: CATRFATEPREAFF.

This clonotype was recorded at least ten times. This chain links TRBV12-3 or TRBV12-4 with TRBJ1-1; D is uncertain. Trimming cost V 6 bases and J 5 bases, with 13 bases left between them. The CDR3 runs to 13 residues. Here the CDR3 DNA reads TGTGCCAGCAGCCGATCTATGGAAACTGAAGCTTTCTTT. This translates into CASSRSMETEAFF.

This clonotype was observed at least ten times. The CDR3: CSVEGTYEQYF. DNA for the CDR3: TGCAGCGTTGAAGGGACCTACGAGCAGTACTTC. The V and J genes are TRBV29-1 and TRBJ2-7, with unresolved D. Trimming shortened V by 1 base and J by 2 bases, and 3 bases separated the two germline ends. Germline V gene lookup returns CDR1 SQVTM and CDR2 ANQGSEA. This CDR3 has 11 residues.

The chain uses TRBV6-1 and TRBJ2-7; TRBD2 might be the D (6 bases). The CDR3 runs to 13 residues. V was pared by 8 bases and J by 0 bases, with 11 bases between. CDR1 is MNHNS and CDR2 is SASEGT in the germline V gene. CDR3 nucleotides: TGTGCCAGCCATAGCGGCCCCTCCTACGAGCAGTACTTC. Translation: CASHSGPSYEQYF.

This clonotype was found many times. This chain uses TRBV6-5 with TRBJ1-5; 7 positions match TRBD1. From germline, CDR1 is MNHEY and CDR2 SVGAGI. The CDR3 spans 17 residues. V shed 0 bases and J 0 bases; nucleotides not matched to a gene: 5. CDR3 coding DNA: TGTGCCAGCAGTTACTCGAACAGGGGATATAGCAATCAGCCCCAGCATTTT. Its protein is CASSYSNRGYSNQPQHF.